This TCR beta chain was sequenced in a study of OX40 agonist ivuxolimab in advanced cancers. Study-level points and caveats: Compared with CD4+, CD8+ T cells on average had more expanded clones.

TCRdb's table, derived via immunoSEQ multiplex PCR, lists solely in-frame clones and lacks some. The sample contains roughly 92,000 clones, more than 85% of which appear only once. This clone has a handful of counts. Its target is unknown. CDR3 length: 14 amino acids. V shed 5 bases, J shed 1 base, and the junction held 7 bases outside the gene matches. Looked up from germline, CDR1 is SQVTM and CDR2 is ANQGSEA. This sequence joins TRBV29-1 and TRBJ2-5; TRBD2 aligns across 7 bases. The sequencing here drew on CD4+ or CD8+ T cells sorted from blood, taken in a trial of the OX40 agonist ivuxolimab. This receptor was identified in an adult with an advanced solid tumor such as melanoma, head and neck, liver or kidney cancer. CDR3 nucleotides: TGCAGCGTTCGCCCGGGGGGTTCCCAAGAGACCCAGTACTTC. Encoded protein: CSVRPGGSQETQYF.